The next 14 T cell receptor beta chains were all read from a single sample in a study of cytomegalovirus exposure and HLA in healthy donors. Both 60 Vbeta primers and 13 Jbeta primers went into the PCR. The assay was immunoSEQ multiplex PCR, and TCRdb's table has in-frame clones only and misses some. This table lists some 39,000 clones. The specimen sequenced was PBMCs. Receptors were obtained from a man between 25 and 39 years old in good health and CMV-seronegative.

This sequence joins TRBV5-1 and TRBJ2-1; 7 bases match TRBD1. This CDR3 comprises 16 residues. The germline V gene encodes CDR1 SGHRS and CDR2 YFSETQ. With 4 bases clipped from V and 4 bases from J, the junction kept 11 bases outside the gene matches. The CDR3 DNA sequence: TGCGCCAGCAGCCCGGTTAGGGGGCGGTTTTACAATGAGCAGTTCTTC. This codes for CASSPVRGRFYNEQFF.

The rearrangement links TRBV11-2 to TRBJ2-1; the D is unclear. V was clipped by 4 bases and J by 0 bases, with 4 bases between them. This CDR3 spans 13 amino acids. Germline V lookup: CDR1 SGHAT, CDR2 FQNNGV. The CDR3 reads CASSSFSYNEQFF. The CDR3 coding sequence is TGTGCCAGCAGCTCCTTCTCCTACAATGAGCAGTTCTTC.

V gene TRBV6-1 combines with J gene TRBJ2-2; D possibly corresponds to TRBD1 (6 bases). The CDR3 is 13 residues long. Trimming pared 4 bases from V and 5 bases from J, leaving 8 bases between. Germline V gene lookup returns CDR1 MNHNS and CDR2 SASEGT. CDR3 bases: TGTGCCAGCAGTGGACAGGAGACCGGGGAGCTGTTTTTT. Translated: CASSGQETGELFF.

The chain combines TRBV2 with TRBJ2-7; 11 bases line up with TRBD1. V was pared by 6 bases and J by 2 bases, with 12 bases of the junction left unmatched. Germline assignment: CDR1 SNHLY and CDR2 FYNNEI. This CDR3 region has 17 residues. The CDR3 spells CASRTEGGGQGAYEQYF. The CDR3 DNA reads as TGTGCCAGCAGGACGGAGGGCGGGGGACAGGGGGCCTACGAGCAGTACTTC.

The chain is built from TRBV29-1 and TRBJ2-1; D remains ambiguous. Germline V lookup: CDR1 SQVTM, CDR2 ANQGSEA. Trimming left V 7 bases short and J 1 base short, with 8 bases between. The CDR3 extends over 12 amino acids. CDR3 sequence (DNA): TGCAGCGGTTCGAGTTCCTACAATGAGCAGTTCTTC. It is translated as CSGSSSYNEQFF.

V usage is TRBV4-1 and J usage is TRBJ2-1; possible D gene TRBD1, 5 bases. Germline assignment: CDR1 MGHRA and CDR2 YSYEKL. V lost 4 bases, J lost 5 bases, and 12 bases lay in between. The CDR3 runs 14 residues. The CDR3 here is CASSRWTNDNEQFF. The CDR3 DNA reads TGCGCCAGCAGCCGTTGGACAAACGACAATGAGCAGTTCTTC.

The chain joins TRBV5-1 to TRBJ2-7, with a tentative D call TRBD1 (5 bases). The germline CDR1 and CDR2 sequences are SGHRS and YFSETQ. The CDR3 length is 13 residues. V lost 1 base to trimming and J lost 3 bases, with 8 bases between them. CDR3 sequence: CASSLMTVYEQYF. The DNA of the CDR3 is TGCGCCAGCAGCTTGATGACAGTCTACGAGCAGTACTTC.

This sequence joins TRBV19 and TRBJ1-2, with 9 bases aligning to TRBD1. J was trimmed by 8 bases and V by 4 bases; bases with no gene match: 5. Germline CDR1 and CDR2: LNHDA and SQIVND (reference sequence). This CDR3 spans 13 amino acids. CDR3 in DNA: TGTGCCAGTAGTAGGGACAGGGTGGACGGCTACACCTTC. Amino acids: CASSRDRVDGYTF.

The CDR3 DNA sequence: TGCGCCAGCAGCCAAGGGGACACTTACACTGAAGCTTTCTTT. Translating gives CASSQGDTYTEAFF. This chain uses TRBV4-1 with TRBJ1-1; possibly TRBD1 for D (6 bases). Per germline, CDR1 MGHRA and CDR2 YSYEKL. V was clipped by 1 base and J by 3 bases, with 9 bases between them. CDR3 size: 14 residues.

This chain connects TRBV19 to TRBJ1-5, with TRBD1 matching 8 bases. Germline CDR1 is LNHDA and CDR2 is SQIVND (reference sequence). The V segment lost 5 bases and the J segment 1 base; nucleotides outside the gene matches: 7. The CDR3 has 16 residues. The CDR3 DNA reads TGTGCCAGTAGTCCCCTACAGGGGGTGAGCAATCAGCCCCAGCATTTT. It is translated as CASSPLQGVSNQPQHF.

This chain connects TRBV5-5 to TRBJ2-7; 8 positions agree with TRBD2. Germline assignment: CDR1 SGHKS and CDR2 YYEKEE (reference sequence). V lost 0 bases to trimming and J lost 2 bases; unmatched junction nucleotides: 4. CDR3 size: 15 residues. The CDR3 DNA sequence: TGTGCCAGCAGCTTGGGCGGGAGGACTGCCTACGAGCAGTACTTC. It codes for CASSLGGRTAYEQYF.

The chain employs TRBV19 and TRBJ1-2; D unresolved. The CDR3 has 13 residues. Trimming took 3 bases from V and 2 from J, leaving 7 bases between them. Germline-derived CDR1 and CDR2 are LNHDA and SQIVND (reference sequence). The CDR3 reads CASSIELNYGYTF. CDR3 nucleotides: TGTGCCAGTAGTATTGAACTGAACTATGGCTACACCTTC.

The V and J genes are TRBV7-2 and TRBJ1-2; D possibly corresponds to TRBD1 (6 bases). The V gene's germline CDR1 is SGHTA and CDR2 FQGNSA. Trimming took 1 base from V and 2 from J, leaving 11 bases between them. CDR3 length: 15 residues. In nucleotides, the CDR3 is TGTGCCAGCAGCTTAGGGGAAAGGGGGAACTATGGCTACACCTTC. As protein: CASSLGERGNYGYTF.

The gene calls are TRBV14 and TRBJ2-1; TRBD1 agrees at 10 bases. Trimming at V came to 2 bases and at J to 5 bases, leaving 3 bases not matched to a gene. CDR3 length equals 15 residues. CDR1 and CDR2 from the germline V gene are SGHDN and FVKESK. The CDR3 nucleotides read TGTGCCAGCAGCCAACGACAGGGGGCCAACAATGAGCAGTTCTTC. This sequence encodes CASSQRQGANNEQFF.